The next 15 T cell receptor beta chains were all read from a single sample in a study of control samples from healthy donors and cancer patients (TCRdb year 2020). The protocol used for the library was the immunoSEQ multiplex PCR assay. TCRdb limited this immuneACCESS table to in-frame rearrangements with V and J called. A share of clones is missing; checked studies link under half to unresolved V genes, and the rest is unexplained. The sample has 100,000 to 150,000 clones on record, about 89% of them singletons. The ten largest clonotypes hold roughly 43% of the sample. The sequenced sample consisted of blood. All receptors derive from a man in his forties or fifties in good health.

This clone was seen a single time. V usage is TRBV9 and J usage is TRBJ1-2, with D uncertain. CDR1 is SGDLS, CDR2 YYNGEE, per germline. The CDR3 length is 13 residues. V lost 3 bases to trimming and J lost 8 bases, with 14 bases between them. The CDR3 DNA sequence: TGTGCCAGCAGCGAGGTCGGCCTGGGGGGCTACACCTTC. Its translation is CASSEVGLGGYTF.

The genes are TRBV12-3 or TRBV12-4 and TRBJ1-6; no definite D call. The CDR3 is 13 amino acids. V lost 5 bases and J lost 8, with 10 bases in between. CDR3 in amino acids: CASSAGPYSPLHF. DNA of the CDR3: TGTGCCAGCAGTGCAGGACCCTATTCACCCCTCCACTTT.

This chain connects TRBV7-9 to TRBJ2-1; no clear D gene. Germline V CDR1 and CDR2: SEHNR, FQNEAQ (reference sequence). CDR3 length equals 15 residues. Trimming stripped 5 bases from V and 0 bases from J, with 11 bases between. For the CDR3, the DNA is TGTGCCAGCAGCCTCCGGCCCATCTCCTACAATGAGCAGTTCTTC. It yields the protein CASSLRPISYNEQFF.

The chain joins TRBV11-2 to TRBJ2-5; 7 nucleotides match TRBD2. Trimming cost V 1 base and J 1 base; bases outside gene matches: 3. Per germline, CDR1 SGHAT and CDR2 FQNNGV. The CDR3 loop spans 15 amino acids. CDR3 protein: CASSLGWGGQETQYF. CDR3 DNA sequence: TGTGCCAGCAGCTTAGGTTGGGGGGGCCAAGAGACCCAGTACTTC.

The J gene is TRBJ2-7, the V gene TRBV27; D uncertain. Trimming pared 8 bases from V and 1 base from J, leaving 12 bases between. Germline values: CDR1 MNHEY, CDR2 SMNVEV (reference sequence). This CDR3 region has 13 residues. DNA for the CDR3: TGTGCCAGCCTTGAGCCCTCATCCTACGAGCAGTACTTC. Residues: CASLEPSSYEQYF.

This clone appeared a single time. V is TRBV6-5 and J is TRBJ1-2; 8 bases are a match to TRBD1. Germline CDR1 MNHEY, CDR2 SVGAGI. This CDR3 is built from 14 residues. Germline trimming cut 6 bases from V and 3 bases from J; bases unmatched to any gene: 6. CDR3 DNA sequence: TGTGCCAGCAGCGGACAGGGATTATACTATGGCTACACCTTC. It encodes CASSGQGLYYGYTF.

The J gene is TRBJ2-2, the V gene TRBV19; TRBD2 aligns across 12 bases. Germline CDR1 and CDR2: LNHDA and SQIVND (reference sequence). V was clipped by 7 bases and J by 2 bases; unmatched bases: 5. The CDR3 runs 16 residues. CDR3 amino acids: CASTQGLAGNTGELFF. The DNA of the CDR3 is TGTGCCAGTACCCAGGGACTAGCGGGCAACACCGGGGAGCTGTTTTTT.

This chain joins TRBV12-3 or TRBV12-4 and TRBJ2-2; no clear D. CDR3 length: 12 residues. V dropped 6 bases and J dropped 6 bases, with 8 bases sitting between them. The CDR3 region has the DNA TGTGCCAGCAGCCCTGGTCCCGGGGAGCTGTTTTTT. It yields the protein CASSPGPGELFF.

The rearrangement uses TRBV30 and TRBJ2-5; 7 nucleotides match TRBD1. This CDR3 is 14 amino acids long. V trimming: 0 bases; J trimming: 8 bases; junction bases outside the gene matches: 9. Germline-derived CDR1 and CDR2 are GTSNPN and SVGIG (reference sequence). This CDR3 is CAWSVLGDRDTQYF. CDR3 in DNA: TGTGCCTGGAGTGTACTTGGAGACAGGGACACCCAGTACTTC.

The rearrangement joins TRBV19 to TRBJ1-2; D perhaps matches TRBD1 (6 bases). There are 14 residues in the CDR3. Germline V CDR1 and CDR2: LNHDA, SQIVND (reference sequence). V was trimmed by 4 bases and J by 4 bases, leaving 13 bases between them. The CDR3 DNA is TGTGCCAGTAGTAGCCCTTGGACAGCCTATGGCTACACCTTC. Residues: CASSSPWTAYGYTF.

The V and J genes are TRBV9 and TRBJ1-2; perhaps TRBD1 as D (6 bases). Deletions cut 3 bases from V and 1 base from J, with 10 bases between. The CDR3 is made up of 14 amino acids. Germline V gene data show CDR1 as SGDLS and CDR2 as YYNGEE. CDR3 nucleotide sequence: TGTGCCAGCAGCGGTGGACAGCTTAACTATGGCTACACCTTC. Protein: CASSGGQLNYGYTF.

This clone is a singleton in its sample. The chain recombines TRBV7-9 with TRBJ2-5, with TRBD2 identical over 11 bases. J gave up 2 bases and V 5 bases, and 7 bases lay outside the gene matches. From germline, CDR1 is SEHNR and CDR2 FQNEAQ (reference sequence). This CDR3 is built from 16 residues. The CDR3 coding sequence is TGTGCCAGCAGCCTGCGGCTAGCGGGGGGTCAAGAGACCCAGTACTTC. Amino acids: CASSLRLAGGQETQYF.

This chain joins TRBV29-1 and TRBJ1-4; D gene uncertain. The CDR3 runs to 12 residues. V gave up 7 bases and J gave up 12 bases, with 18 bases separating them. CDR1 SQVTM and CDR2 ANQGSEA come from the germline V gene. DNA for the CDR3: TGCAGCGGCCGGACTGCCGGCGGAGAACTGTTTTTT. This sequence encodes CSGRTAGGELFF. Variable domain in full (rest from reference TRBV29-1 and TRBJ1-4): SAVISQKPSRDICQRGTSLTIQCQVDSQVTMMFWYRQQPGQSLTLIATANQGSEATYESGFVIDKFPISRPNLTFSTLTVSNMSPEDSSIYLCSGRTAGGELFFGSGTQLSVL.

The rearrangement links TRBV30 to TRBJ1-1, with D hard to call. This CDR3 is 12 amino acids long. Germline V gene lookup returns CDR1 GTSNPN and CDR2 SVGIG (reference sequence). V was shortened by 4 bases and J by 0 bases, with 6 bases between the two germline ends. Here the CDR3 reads CAWNLMNTEAFF. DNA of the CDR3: TGTGCCTGGAATTTGATGAACACTGAAGCTTTCTTT.

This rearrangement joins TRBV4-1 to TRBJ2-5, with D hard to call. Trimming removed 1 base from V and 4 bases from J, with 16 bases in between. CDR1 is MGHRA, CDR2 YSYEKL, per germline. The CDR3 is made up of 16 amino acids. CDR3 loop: CASSQGVWSIGETQYF. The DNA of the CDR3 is TGCGCCAGCAGCCAAGGAGTTTGGTCAATAGGAGAGACCCAGTACTTC.